These 30 T cell receptor beta chains were sequenced from one sample in a study of blood T cells in healthy people across ages. PCR was performed a second time for about 7 to 11 cycles using a sample-barcoded 5' primer and a J-beta primer mix. TCRdb re-called the 5' RACE reads with MiXCR, one entry per CDR3 protein. The sample yields under 750,000 distinct CDR3 sequences, 45% to 55% seen once. Sequenced: blood. These receptors all come from a man aged 80 or over in good health.

The chain is built from TRBV4-3 and TRBJ2-3; tentatively, D is TRBD2 (5 bases). The CDR3 has 15 amino acids. Germline loops: CDR1 LGHNA, CDR2 YSLEER. V gave up 2 bases and J gave up 6 bases, with 15 bases separating them. The CDR3 bases are TGCGCCAGCAGCCAAACGTACAGACGGAGGGATACGCAGTATTTT. It is translated as CASSQTYRRRDTQYF.

This clonotype occurred many times. The gene calls are TRBV7-2 and TRBJ2-7, with D hard to call. This CDR3 region has 14 residues. Per the germline V gene, CDR1 is SGHTA and CDR2 is FQGNSA. Between the trimmed V and J ends, which lost 2 bases and 0 bases, there was a span of 8 bases. The CDR3 sequence: CASSLSGGSYEQYF. CDR3 DNA sequence: TGTGCCAGCAGCTTATCTGGCGGCTCCTACGAGCAGTACTTC.

The J gene is TRBJ2-7, the V gene TRBV19, with TRBD2 matching 10 bases. Germline CDR1 LNHDA, CDR2 SQIVND (reference sequence). V shed 7 bases and J 6 bases; nucleotides not matched to a gene: 15. There are 16 residues in the CDR3. CDR3 region: CASNIYASGRIGEQYF. The CDR3 nucleotides are TGTGCCAGTAATATCTACGCTAGCGGGAGAATCGGCGAGCAGTACTTC. Combining the CDR3 with reference TRBV19 and TRBJ2-7 gives the whole variable domain DGGITQSPKYLFRKEGQNVTLSCEQNLNHDAMYWYRQDPGQGLRLIYYSQIVNDFQKGDIAEGYSVSREKKESFPLTVTSAQKNPTAFYLCASNIYASGRIGEQYFGPGTRLTVT.

There are a few counts of this clonotype. V and J are TRBV29-1 and TRBJ1-1; unclear D gene. Germline V gives CDR1 SQVTM, CDR2 ANQGSEA. Trimming removed 5 bases at V and 5 bases at J, with 12 bases between. The CDR3 is 12 residues long. The DNA for the CDR3 is TGCAGCGTTCGGTGGGCGGGAACTGAAGCTTTCTTT. Its protein product is CSVRWAGTEAFF.

The V call is TRBV20-1, the J call TRBJ2-3; 9 bases are shared with TRBD1. Per the germline V gene, CDR1 is DFQATT and CDR2 is SNEGSKA (reference sequence). The CDR3 is 15 amino acids. The junction had 9 bases not matched to a gene; V was cut back by 6 bases and J by 2 bases. The CDR3 DNA reads TGCAGTGCGGCGGACAGGGGTCCGACCACAGATACGCAGTATTTT. As protein: CSAADRGPTTDTQYF.

This clonotype showed up just a few times. The V and J genes are TRBV29-1 and TRBJ2-1; D gene ambiguous. Germline CDR1 and CDR2: SQVTM and ANQGSEA. The V end was cut by 6 bases, the J end by 8 bases, with 14 bases between. This CDR3 region has 12 residues. The CDR3 here is CSVLLGPYEQFF. For the CDR3, the DNA is TGCAGCGTCCTACTGGGCCCCTATGAGCAGTTCTTC.

This clonotype has only one observation. At one boundary the junction diverges from the germline segment, which might be a read error. The gene calls are TRBV7-2 and TRBJ2-1; D is possibly TRBD1 (6 bases). Germline-derived CDR1 and CDR2 are SGHTA and FQGNSA. CDR3 length: 14 residues. CDR3 coding DNA: TGTGCCTGCAGCGTAAACAGGGTCCCGAGCGGTCAGTTCTTC. Translation gives CACSVNRVPSGQFF.

The chain combines TRBV7-2 with TRBJ2-4; 7 bases line up with TRBD1. The DNA end favors TRBJ2-7, so the J call may be wrong. In germline, CDR1 is SGHTA, CDR2 FQGNSA. The CDR3 runs 15 residues. CDR3 in amino acids: CASSLVWGTAHEQYF. CDR3 in DNA: TGTGCCAGCAGCTTAGTTTGGGGGACAGCCCACGAGCAGTACTTC.

This clonotype has a handful of counts. The chain is built from TRBV6-2 or TRBV6-3 and TRBJ2-1; D tentatively fits TRBD1 or TRBD2 (5 bases each). The germline gives CDR1 MNHEY, CDR2 SVGEGT. The CDR3 extends over 14 amino acids. Trimming cost V 6 bases and J 6 bases, with 15 bases left between them. The CDR3 nucleotides are TGTGCCAGCAGCCGGGGCTCGATCCTCAATGAGCAGTTCTTC. Encoded protein: CASSRGSILNEQFF.

This chain joins TRBV4-1 and TRBJ2-1; 7 nucleotides line up with TRBD2. Trimming cost V 0 bases and J 7 bases; bases outside gene matches: 9. The CDR3 extends over 16 amino acids. Germline assignment: CDR1 MGHRA and CDR2 YSYEKL. DNA of the CDR3: TGCGCCAGCAGCCAAGATACTATGACTAGCCAGAATGAGCAGTTCTTC. It translates to CASSQDTMTSQNEQFF.

This clonotype has just one count. The rearrangement links TRBV5-1 to TRBJ2-4; the D gene is possibly TRBD2 (5 bases). Looked up from germline, CDR1 is SGHRS and CDR2 is YFSETQ. V was clipped by 4 bases and J by 1 base, with 15 bases between them. This CDR3 has 16 amino acids. CDR3 sequence (DNA): TGCGCCAGCAGCCTCCTGGGAGTTGCGGCCAAAAACATTCAGTACTTC. Translating it yields CASSLLGVAAKNIQYF. Full variable domain (remainder filled in from reference TRBV5-1 and TRBJ2-4): KAGVTQTPRYLIKTRGQQVTLSCSPISGHRSVSWYQQTPGQGLQFLFEYFSETQRNKGNFPGRFSGRQFSNSRSEMNVSTLELGDSALYLCASSLLGVAAKNIQYFGAGTRLSVL.

V and J are TRBV13 and TRBJ2-7; TRBD2 aligns across 12 bases. The V segment lost 5 bases and the J segment 2 bases; nucleotides outside the gene matches: 4. Germline CDR1 reads PRHDT; CDR2 reads FYEKMQ (reference sequence). CDR3 length: 15 residues. This chain's CDR3 is CASSALAGGPYEQYF. The DNA of the CDR3 is TGTGCCAGCAGCGCACTAGCGGGAGGCCCCTACGAGCAGTACTTC.

This clonotype was detected only a few times. V is TRBV10-1 and J is TRBJ2-1, with TRBD1 matching 12 bases. Germline values: CDR1 WNHNN, CDR2 SYGVQD (reference sequence). V lost 6 bases to trimming and J lost 5 bases; unmatched junction nucleotides: 5. The CDR3 consists of 15 residues. For the CDR3, the DNA is TGCGCCAGCAGCAGGGGACAGGGGGCGGACAATGAGCAGTTCTTC. Encoded protein: CASSRGQGADNEQFF.

The chain carries TRBV7-3 and TRBJ2-1, with TRBD2 matching 8 bases. V lost 3 bases and J lost 0; bases outside the gene matches: 7. Germline assignment: CDR1 SGHTA and CDR2 FQGTGA. The CDR3 is 17 amino acids. The CDR3 here is CASSLLGGGSSYNEQFF. The CDR3 coding sequence is TGTGCCAGCAGCTTGCTCGGGGGGGGGAGCTCCTACAATGAGCAGTTCTTC.

V and J are TRBV5-1 and TRBJ2-1; 7 bases map to TRBD2. The CDR3 is made up of 17 amino acids. Germline-derived CDR1 and CDR2 are SGHRS and YFSETQ. V was clipped by 1 base and J by 5 bases; unmatched bases: 12. In DNA, the CDR3 is TGCGCCAGCAGCTTGTGGGGGGAGGCGGCGGGAGACAATGAGCAGTTCTTC. This translates into CASSLWGEAAGDNEQFF.

The table lists this clonotype with a few counts. This rearrangement joins TRBV7-2 to TRBJ2-1; 7 nucleotides line up with TRBD1. CDR1 is SGHTA, CDR2 FQGNSA, per germline. CDR3 length: 16 amino acids. Trimming took 4 bases from V and 0 from J; bases not matched to a gene: 6. DNA for the CDR3: TGTGCCAGCAGCTCTCCTCGGGACAGCTCCTACAATGAGCAGTTCTTC. Amino acid sequence: CASSSPRDSSYNEQFF.

This clonotype was counted between two and nine times. This sequence joins TRBV7-9 and TRBJ2-5, with 7 bases aligning to TRBD1. Germline lookup yields CDR1 SEHNR and CDR2 FQNEAQ (reference sequence). V lost 8 bases to trimming and J lost 11 bases; unmatched junction nucleotides: 17. This CDR3 has 14 residues. CDR3 residues: CASGRDRDYNEQYF. CDR3 in DNA: TGTGCCAGCGGCCGGGACAGAGACTACAATGAGCAGTACTTC. The full variable domain, rest sourced from reference TRBV7-9 and TRBJ2-5, is DTGVSQNPRHKITKRGQNVTFRCDPISEHNRLYWYRQTLGQGPEFLTYFQNEAQLEKSRLLSDRFSAERPKGSFSTLEIQRTEQGDSAMYLCASGRDRDYNEQYFGPGTRLLVL.

The chain is built from TRBV7-2 and TRBJ2-5; tentatively, D is TRBD2 (5 bases). The germline CDR1 and CDR2 sequences are SGHTA and FQGNSA. With 2 bases removed from V and 1 base from J, the gap between germline ends came to 8 bases. The CDR3 totals 14 residues. Here the CDR3 DNA reads TGTGCCAGCAGCTTAAACGGGGTCCAAGAGACCCAGTACTTC. The encoded protein is CASSLNGVQETQYF.

The table lists this clonotype with a few counts. The chain carries TRBV11-2 and TRBJ2-1, with D hard to call. The CDR3 runs to 15 residues. Trimming cost V 5 bases and J 7 bases, with 18 bases left between them. CDR1 SGHAT and CDR2 FQNNGV come from the germline V gene. For the CDR3, the DNA is TGTGCCAGCAGCCCTCGCGGCGGTAGCAGAAATGAGCAGTTCTTC. This encodes CASSPRGGSRNEQFF.

The chain employs TRBV7-2 and TRBJ2-5; D is unclear. The germline V and J ends were trimmed by 5 bases and 4 bases, with 17 bases remaining between them. Per the germline V gene, CDR1 is SGHTA and CDR2 is FQGNSA. The CDR3 loop spans 15 amino acids. The CDR3 bases are TGTGCCAGCAGCCCTAGGCCCCGGACCTTAGAGACCCAGTACTTC. Encoded protein: CASSPRPRTLETQYF. The full variable domain, in which reference TRBV7-2 and TRBJ2-5 provide the parts outside the CDR3, is GAGVSQSPSNKVTEKGKDVELRCDPISGHTALYWYRQSLGQGLEFLIYFQGNSAPDKSGLPSDRFSAERTGGSVSTLTIQRTQQEDSAVYLCASSPRPRTLETQYFGPGTRLLVL.

This clonotype was seen at least ten times. The CDR3 nucleotides read TGTGCCAGCAGTCCCGGTTCCGGGGGATACGAGCAGTACTTC. It encodes CASSPGSGGYEQYF. The chain couples TRBV25-1 to TRBJ2-7; TRBD2 might be the D (6 bases). V was trimmed by 5 bases and J by 4 bases, leaving 15 bases between them. CDR3 size: 14 residues. Germline-derived CDR1 and CDR2 are MGHDK and SYGVNS.

The rearrangement uses TRBV6-2 or TRBV6-3 and TRBJ1-3; no definite D call. With 8 bases removed from V and 0 bases from J, the gap between germline ends came to 11 bases. Per germline, CDR1 MNHEY and CDR2 SVGEGT. The CDR3 sequence is 14 residues long. The CDR3 spells CASRLQLSGNTIYF. The CDR3 nucleotides are TGTGCCAGCCGGTTACAGCTCTCTGGAAACACCATATATTTT.

The chain links TRBV20-1 to TRBJ2-2; no clear D. The CDR3 covers 13 residues. V was clipped by 1 base and J by 4 bases, with 7 bases between them. Germline V lookup: CDR1 DFQATT, CDR2 SNEGSKA (reference sequence). The CDR3 loop is CSARGRGTGELFF. The CDR3 bases are TGCAGTGCTAGAGGTCGAGGCACCGGGGAGCTGTTTTTT.

The chain employs TRBV7-2 and TRBJ1-4; the D gene is possibly TRBD1 (5 bases). Germline lookup yields CDR1 SGHTA and CDR2 FQGNSA. CDR3 size: 16 residues. Trimming left V 1 base short and J 8 bases short, with 17 bases between. As DNA, the CDR3 is TGTGCCAGCAGCTTAGTGGGTGGTCAGGGTGGCGAAAAACTGTTTTTT. Translated: CASSLVGGQGGEKLFF.

V and J are TRBV20-1 and TRBJ2-5; 10 bases are a match to TRBD2. The V gene end was trimmed by 5 bases and the J gene end by 3 bases; junction bases not matched to a gene: 12. Looked up from germline, CDR1 is DFQATT and CDR2 is SNEGSKA (reference sequence). The CDR3 consists of 16 residues. The CDR3 DNA sequence: TGCAGTGCTCCGGGAGCTAGCGGGAGCTGGGAAGAGACCCAGTACTTC. Translated, it gives CSAPGASGSWEETQYF.

The sample holds a few counts of this clonotype. This chain links TRBV5-1 with TRBJ2-1; D might be TRBD2 (6 bases). The ends were cut back, 0 bases at V and 4 bases at J, with 17 bases in the middle. The CDR3 totals 17 residues. The germline V gene encodes CDR1 SGHRS and CDR2 YFSETQ. In DNA form, the CDR3 reads TGCGCCAGCAGCTTGGCCGCGGGGTCCCTCCTATACAATGAGCAGTTCTTC. Translated, it gives CASSLAAGSLLYNEQFF.

This clonotype was counted ten times or more. The chain combines TRBV6-5 with TRBJ2-7; 7 nucleotides match TRBD1. V lost 7 bases to trimming and J lost 3 bases; unmatched junction nucleotides: 12. The CDR3 extends over 15 amino acids. Germline V lookup: CDR1 MNHEY, CDR2 SVGAGI. CDR3 bases: TGTGCCAGCAAGAGAACGGGACAGAGTCTCTACGAGCAGTACTTC. Translated: CASKRTGQSLYEQYF.

This clonotype turned up a few times. DNA for the CDR3: TGCAGTGCGACCCCGGGACTTACTGAGCAGTTCTTC. It specifies CSATPGLTEQFF. This chain links TRBV20-1 with TRBJ2-1; D may be TRBD2 (6 bases). Germline-derived CDR1 and CDR2 are DFQATT and SNEGSKA (reference sequence). The CDR3 has 12 amino acids. V was shortened by 6 bases and J by 9 bases, with 15 bases between the two germline ends.

With respect to this clonotype: One base away lies a much larger clone, so this may be a sequencing read error. CDR3 in DNA: TGTGCCGGCAGCAGCCGGGACCCTGGTGACAAAAACATTCAGTACTTC. Amino acid sequence: CAGSSRDPGDKNIQYF. This rearrangement joins TRBV7-2 to TRBJ2-4; tentatively, D is TRBD1 or TRBD2 (5 bases each). This CDR3 region has 16 residues. Germline V CDR1 and CDR2: SGHTA, FQGNSA. Complete variable domain (other parts from reference TRBV7-2 and TRBJ2-4): GAGVSQSPSNKVTEKGKDVELRCDPISGHTALYWYRQSLGQGLEFLIYFQGNSAPDKSGLPSDRFSAERTGGSVSTLTIQRTQQEDSAVYLCAGSSRDPGDKNIQYFGAGTRLSVL.

This clonotype appeared many times. V usage is TRBV5-6 and J usage is TRBJ1-2; no clear D. V lost 2 bases to trimming and J lost 8 bases, with 22 bases between them. This CDR3 is 16 amino acids long. The germline V gene encodes CDR1 SGHDT and CDR2 YYEEEE. DNA of the CDR3: TGTGCCAGCAGCTTCCGGCAGATGGTGGGAACTAAGGGCTACACCTTC. Its translation is CASSFRQMVGTKGYTF.